One and the same sample provided the 6 T cell receptor beta chains below, sequenced in a study of T cell changes during pregnancy in multiple sclerosis. Repertoires were generated with immunoSEQ multiplex PCR, while TCRdb's copy carries only in-frame clones and drops some. The data contain 100,000 or so clones, about 93% of them singletons. The specimen was peripheral blood, collected in the first trimester of pregnancy. Every receptor here comes from a female donor with multiple sclerosis, enrolled in a pregnancy study.

The chain combines TRBV4-2 with TRBJ2-5, with 10 nucleotides matching TRBD2. This CDR3 is built from 17 residues. The V gene's germline CDR1 is LGHNA and CDR2 YNFKEQ. V trimming: 0 bases; J trimming: 3 bases; junction bases outside the gene matches: 7. In DNA, the CDR3 is TGTGCCAGCAGCCAAGATTCCAGCCTAGCGGGGGAAGAGACCCAGTACTTC. Translation gives CASSQDSSLAGEETQYF.

V gene TRBV13 combines with J gene TRBJ1-4, with a possible D match to TRBD1 (6 bases). The CDR3 length is 16 residues. The germline V gene has CDR1 PRHDT and CDR2 FYEKMQ (reference sequence). Trimming removed 6 bases at V and 3 bases at J, with 17 bases between. CDR3 region: CASRTTQGLANEKLFF. The CDR3 DNA reads TGTGCCAGCAGGACTACCCAGGGGTTAGCTAATGAAAAACTGTTTTTT.

The chain recombines TRBV7-3 with TRBJ2-1; 9 positions match TRBD2. Germline CDR1 is SGHTA and CDR2 is FQGTGA. The CDR3 extends over 14 amino acids. The V segment lost 1 base and the J segment 7 bases; nucleotides outside the gene matches: 2. Here the CDR3 DNA reads TGTGCCAGCAGCTTAAGCGGGGGGGCGAATGAGCAGTTCTTC. It codes for CASSLSGGANEQFF. The full variable domain, completed using reference TRBV7-3 and TRBJ2-1, is GAGVSQTPSNKVTEKGKYVELRCDPISGHTALYWYRQSLGQGPEFLIYFQGTGAADDSGLPNDRFFAVRPEGSVSTLKIQRTERGDSAVYLCASSLSGGANEQFFGPGTRLTVL.

The chain combines TRBV29-1 with TRBJ1-3; no reliable D call. Germline V gene sequence: CDR1 SQVTM, CDR2 ANQGSEA. The V gene lost 5 bases and the J gene lost 8 bases, with 16 bases spanning the gap. CDR3 length: 13 amino acids. The CDR3 region has the DNA TGCAGCGTTACTTTAGGTCGGGTAGACACCATATATTTT. Encoded protein: CSVTLGRVDTIYF.

This chain uses TRBV13 with TRBJ2-5, with D possibly being TRBD2 (6 bases). Trimming left V 5 bases short and J 2 bases short, with 15 bases between. Germline V lookup: CDR1 PRHDT, CDR2 FYEKMQ (reference sequence). The length of the CDR3 is 15 residues. The CDR3 nucleotides read TGTGCCAGCAGCCCCCCCCGGGACTTACAAGAGACCCAGTACTTC. This sequence encodes CASSPPRDLQETQYF.

The chain is built from TRBV14 and TRBJ2-1; D might be TRBD2 (6 bases). V lost 6 bases, J lost 4 bases, and 16 bases lay in between. Germline V gene sequence: CDR1 SGHDN, CDR2 FVKESK. There are 15 residues in the CDR3. The CDR3 sequence is CASRRGQGQYNEQFF. The CDR3 bases are TGTGCCAGCAGGCGGGGTCAGGGCCAATACAATGAGCAGTTCTTC.